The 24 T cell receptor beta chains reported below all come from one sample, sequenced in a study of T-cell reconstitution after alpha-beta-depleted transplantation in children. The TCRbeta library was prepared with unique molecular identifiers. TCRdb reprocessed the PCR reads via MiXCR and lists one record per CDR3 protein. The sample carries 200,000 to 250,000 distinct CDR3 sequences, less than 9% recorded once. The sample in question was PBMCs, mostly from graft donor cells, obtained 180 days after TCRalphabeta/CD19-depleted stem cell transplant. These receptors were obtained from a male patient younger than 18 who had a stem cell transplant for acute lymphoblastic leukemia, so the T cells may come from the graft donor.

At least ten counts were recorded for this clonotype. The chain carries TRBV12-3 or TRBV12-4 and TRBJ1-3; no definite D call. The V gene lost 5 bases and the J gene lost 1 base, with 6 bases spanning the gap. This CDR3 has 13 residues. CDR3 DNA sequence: TGTGCCAGCAGTCTAGGGTCTGGAAACACCATATATTTT. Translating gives CASSLGSGNTIYF.

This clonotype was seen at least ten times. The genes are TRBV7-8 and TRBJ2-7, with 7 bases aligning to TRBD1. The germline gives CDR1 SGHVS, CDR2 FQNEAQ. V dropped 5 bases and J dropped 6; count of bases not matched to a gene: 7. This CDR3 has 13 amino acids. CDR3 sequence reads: CASSPRTGREQYF. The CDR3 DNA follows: TGTGCCAGCAGCCCAAGGACAGGTCGCGAGCAGTACTTC. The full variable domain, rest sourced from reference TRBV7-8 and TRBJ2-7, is GAGVSQSPRYKVAKRGQDVALRCDPISGHVSLFWYQQALGQGPEFLTYFQNEAQLDKSGLPSDRFFAERPEGSVSTLKIQRTQQEDSAVYLCASSPRTGREQYFGPGTRLTVT.

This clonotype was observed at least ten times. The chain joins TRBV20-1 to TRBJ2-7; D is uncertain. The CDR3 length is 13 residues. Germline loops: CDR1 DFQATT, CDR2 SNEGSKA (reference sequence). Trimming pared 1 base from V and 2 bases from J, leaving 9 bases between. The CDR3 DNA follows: TGCAGTGCTAGAGGGGGTATTGCCTACGAGCAGTACTTC. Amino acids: CSARGGIAYEQYF.

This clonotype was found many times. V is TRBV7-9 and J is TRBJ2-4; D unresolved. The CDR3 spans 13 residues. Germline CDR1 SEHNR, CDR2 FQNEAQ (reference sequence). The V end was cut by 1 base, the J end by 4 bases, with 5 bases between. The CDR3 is CASSLVGKNIQYF. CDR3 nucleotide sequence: TGTGCCAGCAGCTTAGTCGGAAAAAACATTCAGTACTTC.

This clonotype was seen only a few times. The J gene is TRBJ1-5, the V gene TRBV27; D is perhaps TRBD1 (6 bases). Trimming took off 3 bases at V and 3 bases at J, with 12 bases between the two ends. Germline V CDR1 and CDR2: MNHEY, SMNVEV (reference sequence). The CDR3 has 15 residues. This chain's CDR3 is CASSLWGAINQPQHF. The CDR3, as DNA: TGTGCCAGCAGTTTGTGGGGGGCAATCAATCAGCCCCAGCATTTT.

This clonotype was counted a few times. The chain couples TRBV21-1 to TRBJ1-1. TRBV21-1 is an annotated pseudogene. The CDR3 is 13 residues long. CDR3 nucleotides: TGTGCCGTCATAAAGGAGATGAACACTGAAGCTTTCTTT. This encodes CAVIKEMNTEAFF.

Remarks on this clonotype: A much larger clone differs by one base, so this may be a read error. The CDR3 sequence is CASSQVGTGKIQQYF. CDR3 sequence (DNA): TGTGCCAGCAGCCAAGTGGGTACCGGGAAGATTCAGCAGTATTTT. This sequence joins TRBV3-1 and TRBJ2-3, with D possibly TRBD2 on 5 matching bases. CDR1 is LGHDT and CDR2 is YNNKEL in the germline V gene (reference sequence). The CDR3 extends over 15 amino acids. V was cut by 1 base and J by 11 bases, with 19 bases left in between.

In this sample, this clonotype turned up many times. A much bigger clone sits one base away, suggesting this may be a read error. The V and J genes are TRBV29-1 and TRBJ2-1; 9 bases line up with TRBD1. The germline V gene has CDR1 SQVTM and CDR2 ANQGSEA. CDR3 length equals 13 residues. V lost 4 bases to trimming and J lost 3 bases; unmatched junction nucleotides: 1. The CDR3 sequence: CSVGQGGYNEQFF. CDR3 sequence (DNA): TGCAGCGTTGGACAGGGGGGCTACAATGAGCAGTTCTTC.

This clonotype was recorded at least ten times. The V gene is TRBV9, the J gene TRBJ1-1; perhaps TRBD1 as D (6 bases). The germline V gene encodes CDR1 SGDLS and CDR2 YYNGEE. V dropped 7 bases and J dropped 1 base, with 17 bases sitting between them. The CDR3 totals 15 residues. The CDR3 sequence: CASDSIQGGNTEAFF. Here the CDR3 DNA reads TGTGCCAGCGACTCCATACAGGGAGGGAACACTGAAGCTTTCTTT.

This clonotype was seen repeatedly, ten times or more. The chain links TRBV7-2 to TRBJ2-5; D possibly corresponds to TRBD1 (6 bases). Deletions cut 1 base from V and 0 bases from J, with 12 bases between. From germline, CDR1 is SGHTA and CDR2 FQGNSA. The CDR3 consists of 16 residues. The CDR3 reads CASSLGIRDNQETQYF. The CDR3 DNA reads TGTGCCAGCAGCTTAGGTATCAGGGACAACCAAGAGACCCAGTACTTC.

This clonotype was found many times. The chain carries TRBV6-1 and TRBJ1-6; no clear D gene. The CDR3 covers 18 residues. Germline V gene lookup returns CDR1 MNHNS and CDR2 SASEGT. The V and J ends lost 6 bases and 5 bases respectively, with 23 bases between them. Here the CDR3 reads CASRSPNLAVANNSPLHF. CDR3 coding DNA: TGTGCCAGCAGATCTCCCAACCTGGCCGTGGCCAATAATTCACCCCTCCACTTT.

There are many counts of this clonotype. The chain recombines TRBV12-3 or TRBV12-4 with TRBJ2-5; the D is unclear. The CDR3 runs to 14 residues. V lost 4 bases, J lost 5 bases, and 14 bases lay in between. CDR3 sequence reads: CASSSDRWWETQYF. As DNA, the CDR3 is TGTGCCAGCAGTTCGGATCGTTGGTGGGAGACCCAGTACTTC.

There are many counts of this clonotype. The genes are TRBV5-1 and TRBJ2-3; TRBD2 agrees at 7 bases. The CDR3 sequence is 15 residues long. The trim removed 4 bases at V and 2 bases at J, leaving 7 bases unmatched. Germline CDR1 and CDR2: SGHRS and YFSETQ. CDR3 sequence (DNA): TGCGCCAGCAGCCCAACAGCGGGGAACACAGATACGCAGTATTTT. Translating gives CASSPTAGNTDTQYF.

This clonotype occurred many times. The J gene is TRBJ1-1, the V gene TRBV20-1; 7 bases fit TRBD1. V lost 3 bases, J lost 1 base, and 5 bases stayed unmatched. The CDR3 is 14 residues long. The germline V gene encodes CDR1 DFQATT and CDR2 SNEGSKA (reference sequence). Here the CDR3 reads CSASPDRRNTEAFF. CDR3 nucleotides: TGCAGTGCTAGTCCGGACAGGAGGAACACTGAAGCTTTCTTT.

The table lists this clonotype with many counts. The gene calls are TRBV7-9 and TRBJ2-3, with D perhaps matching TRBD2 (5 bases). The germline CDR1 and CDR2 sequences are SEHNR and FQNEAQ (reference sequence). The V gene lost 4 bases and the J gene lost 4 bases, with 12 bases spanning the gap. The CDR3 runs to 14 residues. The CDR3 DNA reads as TGTGCCAGCAGCTGGGAGACGGTGGCAGATACGCAGTATTTT. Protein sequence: CASSWETVADTQYF.

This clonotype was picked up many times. The CDR3 DNA is TGTGCCAGCAGGTTGCGCTATAATTCACCCCTCCACTTT. It translates to CASRLRYNSPLHF. The gene calls are TRBV6-1 and TRBJ1-6; D call uncertain. CDR3 length equals 13 residues. Looked up from germline, CDR1 is MNHNS and CDR2 is SASEGT. Trimming shortened V by 6 bases and J by 3 bases, and 6 bases separated the two germline ends.

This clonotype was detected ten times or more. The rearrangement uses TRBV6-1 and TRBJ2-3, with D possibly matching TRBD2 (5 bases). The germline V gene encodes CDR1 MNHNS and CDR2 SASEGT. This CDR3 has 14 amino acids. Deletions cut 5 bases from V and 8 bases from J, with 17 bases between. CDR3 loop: CASSHARTGSTQYF. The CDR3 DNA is TGTGCCAGCAGTCATGCCCGGACGGGAAGTACGCAGTATTTT.

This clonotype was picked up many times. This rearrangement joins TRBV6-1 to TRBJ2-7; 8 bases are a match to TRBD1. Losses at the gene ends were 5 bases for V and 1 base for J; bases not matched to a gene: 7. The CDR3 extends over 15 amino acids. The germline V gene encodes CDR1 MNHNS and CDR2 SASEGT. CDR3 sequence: CASSPRRTGSYEQYF. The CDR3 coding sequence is TGTGCCAGCAGTCCTCGTCGGACAGGGTCCTACGAGCAGTACTTC.

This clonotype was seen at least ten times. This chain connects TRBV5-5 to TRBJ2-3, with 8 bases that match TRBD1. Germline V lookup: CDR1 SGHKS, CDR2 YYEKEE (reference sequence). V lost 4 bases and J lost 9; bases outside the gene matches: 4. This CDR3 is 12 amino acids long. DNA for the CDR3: TGTGCCAGCAGCCTCTACAGGGGGACGCAGTATTTT. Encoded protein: CASSLYRGTQYF.

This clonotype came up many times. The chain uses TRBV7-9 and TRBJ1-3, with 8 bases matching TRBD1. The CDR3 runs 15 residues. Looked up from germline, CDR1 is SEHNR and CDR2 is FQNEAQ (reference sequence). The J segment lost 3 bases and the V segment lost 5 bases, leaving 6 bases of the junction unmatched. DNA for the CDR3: TGTGCCAGCAGCGCCGACAGGGGCGATGGAAACACCATATATTTT. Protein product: CASSADRGDGNTIYF.

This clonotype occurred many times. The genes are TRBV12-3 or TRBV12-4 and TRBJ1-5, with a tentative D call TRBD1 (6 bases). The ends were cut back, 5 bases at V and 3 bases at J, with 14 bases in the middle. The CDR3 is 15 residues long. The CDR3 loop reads CASSPDRKLNQPQHF. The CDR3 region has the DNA TGTGCCAGCAGTCCAGACAGGAAGCTCAATCAGCCCCAGCATTTT.

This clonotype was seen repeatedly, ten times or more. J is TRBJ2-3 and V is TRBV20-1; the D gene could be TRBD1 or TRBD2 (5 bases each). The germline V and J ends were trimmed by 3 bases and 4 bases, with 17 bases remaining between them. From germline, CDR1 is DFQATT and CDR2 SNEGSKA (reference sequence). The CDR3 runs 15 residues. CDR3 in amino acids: CSASGTRNGSDTQYF. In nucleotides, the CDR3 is TGCAGTGCTAGCGGGACGCGGAATGGGTCAGATACGCAGTATTTT.

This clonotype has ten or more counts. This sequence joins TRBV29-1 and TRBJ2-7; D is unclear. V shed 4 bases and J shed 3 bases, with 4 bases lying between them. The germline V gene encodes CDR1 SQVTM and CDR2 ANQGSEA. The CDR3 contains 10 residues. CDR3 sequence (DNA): TGCAGCGTTGGGGGCTACGAGCAGTACTTC. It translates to CSVGGYEQYF.

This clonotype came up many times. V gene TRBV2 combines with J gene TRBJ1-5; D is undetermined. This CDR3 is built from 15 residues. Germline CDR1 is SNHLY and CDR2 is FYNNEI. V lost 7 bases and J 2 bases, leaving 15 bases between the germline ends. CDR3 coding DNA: TGTGCCAGCAAAAGTCCCCGAATGGGCAATCAGCCCCAGCATTTT. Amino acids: CASKSPRMGNQPQHF.